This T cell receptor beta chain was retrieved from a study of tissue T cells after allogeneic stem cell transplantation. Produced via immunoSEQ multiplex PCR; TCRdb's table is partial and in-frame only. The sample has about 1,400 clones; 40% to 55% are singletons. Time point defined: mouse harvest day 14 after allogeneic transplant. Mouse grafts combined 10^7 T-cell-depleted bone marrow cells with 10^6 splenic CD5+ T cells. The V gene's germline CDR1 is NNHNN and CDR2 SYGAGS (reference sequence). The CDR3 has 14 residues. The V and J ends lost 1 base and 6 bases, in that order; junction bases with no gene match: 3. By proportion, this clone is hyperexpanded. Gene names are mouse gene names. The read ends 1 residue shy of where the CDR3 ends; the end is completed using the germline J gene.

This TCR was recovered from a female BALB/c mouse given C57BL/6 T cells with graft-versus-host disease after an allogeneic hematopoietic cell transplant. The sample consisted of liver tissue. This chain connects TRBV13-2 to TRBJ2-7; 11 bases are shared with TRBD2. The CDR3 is CASGDHWGGGEQYF. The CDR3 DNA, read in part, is TGTGCCAGCGGTGATCACTGGGGGGGCGGTGAACAGTAC.